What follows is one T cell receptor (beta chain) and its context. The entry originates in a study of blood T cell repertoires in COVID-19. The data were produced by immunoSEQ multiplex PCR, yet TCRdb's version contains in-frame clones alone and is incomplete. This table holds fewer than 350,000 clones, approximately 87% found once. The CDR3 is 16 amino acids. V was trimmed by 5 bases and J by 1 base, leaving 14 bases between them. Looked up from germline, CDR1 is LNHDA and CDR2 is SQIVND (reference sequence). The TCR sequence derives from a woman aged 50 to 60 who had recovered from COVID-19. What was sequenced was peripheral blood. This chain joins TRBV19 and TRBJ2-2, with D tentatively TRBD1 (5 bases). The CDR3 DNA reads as TGTGCCAGTAGTGTCGACAGAAAACTGAACACCGGGGAGCTGTTTTTT. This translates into CASSVDRKLNTGELFF.